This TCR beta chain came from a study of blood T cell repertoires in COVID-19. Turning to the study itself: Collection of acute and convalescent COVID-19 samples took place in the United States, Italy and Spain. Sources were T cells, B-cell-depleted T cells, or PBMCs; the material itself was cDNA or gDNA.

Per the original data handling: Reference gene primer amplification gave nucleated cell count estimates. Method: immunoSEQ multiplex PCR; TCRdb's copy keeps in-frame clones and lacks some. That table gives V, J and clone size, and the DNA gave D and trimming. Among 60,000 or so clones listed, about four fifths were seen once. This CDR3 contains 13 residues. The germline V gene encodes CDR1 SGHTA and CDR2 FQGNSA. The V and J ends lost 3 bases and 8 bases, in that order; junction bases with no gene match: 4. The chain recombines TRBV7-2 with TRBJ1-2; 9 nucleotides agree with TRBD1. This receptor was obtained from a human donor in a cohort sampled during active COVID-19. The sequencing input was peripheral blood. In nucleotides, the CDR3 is TGTGCCAGCAGCTTCCTACAGGGGGCGGGCTACACCTTC. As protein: CASSFLQGAGYTF. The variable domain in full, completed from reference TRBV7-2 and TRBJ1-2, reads GAGVSQSPSNKVTEKGKDVELRCDPISGHTALYWYRQSLGQGLEFLIYFQGNSAPDKSGLPSDRFSAERTGGSVSTLTIQRTQQEDSAVYLCASSFLQGAGYTFGSGTRLTVV.